Described below is a single T cell receptor (beta chain) sequence and its context. V shed 3 bases and J shed 2 bases, with 11 bases lying between them. The CDR3 is made up of 14 amino acids. The germline gives CDR1 MGHRA, CDR2 YSYEKL. The record originates from a study of CD39 and CD103 CD8 tumor-infiltrating T cells. Study in general: Comparisons covered HPV-positive and HPV-negative HNSCC, ovarian cancer and melanoma patients.

Genomic DNA came from around 10,000 to 100,000 sorted cells per subset. The data were produced by immunoSEQ multiplex PCR, yet TCRdb's version contains in-frame clones alone and is incomplete. The sample yields roughly 15,000 clones, about 90% seen once. This sequence joins TRBV4-1 and TRBJ2-7; the D is unclear. The receptor's source is a human donor with head and neck squamous cell carcinoma. The sequencing input was CD8+ T cells sorted from blood. The subset was: total memory CD8 T cells (CD45RA-CCR7+/-) from blood or uninvolved lymph node. CDR3 DNA: TGCGCCAGCAGCCAGAGGATTGGGGCCTACGAGCAGTACTTC. As protein: CASSQRIGAYEQYF.